A single T cell receptor beta chain is shown here with its context. This CDR3 comprises 11 residues. CDR1 is ENHRY, CDR2 SYGVKD, per germline. Trimming pared 3 bases from V and 13 bases from J, leaving 10 bases between. This entry belongs to a study of blood T cell repertoires in COVID-19. Original handling: Reference gene primer amplification gave estimated nucleated cell counts. Data came from immunoSEQ multiplex PCR; TCRdb stores just in-frame clones and leaves some out. V, J and clone size are those of that table, while D and trimming were read from the DNA. In the table there are tens of thousands of clones, less than 85% of which are singletons.

The sequenced sample consisted of peripheral blood. The rearrangement links TRBV10-3 to TRBJ2-1; D remains ambiguous. The clonotype was recovered from a human donor in a cohort sampled during active COVID-19. The CDR3: CAISDESLQFF. The DNA for the CDR3 is TGTGCCATCAGTGATGAGAGCTTACAGTTCTTC.